A selection of T cell receptor beta chains follows, all from one sample in a study of radiation and T cells in renal cell carcinoma. The protocol was immunoSEQ multiplex PCR, while the TCRdb copy is restricted to in-frame clones and leaves out a portion. The data show over 30,000 clones, 65% to 85% seen once. The sample consisted of blood, taken from a patient whose treatment included radiotherapy and nephrectomy. The origin of the receptors is a man in his fifties or sixties with renal cell carcinoma. CDR3s include the opening cysteine and the closing phenylalanine or tryptophan. A D gene is named only where the DNA matches it firmly. Expanded clones are given a class, and other clones once, few, many or no size at all.

v_call: TRBV4-1
j_call: TRBJ1-2
d_call: .
clone_size: .
cdr3_nt: TGCGCCAGCAGCCAAGGAGGGCCTCAGGGGTATGGCTACACCTTC
cdr3_aa: CASSQGGPQGYGYTF

v_call: TRBV2
j_call: TRBJ2-1
d_call: .
clone_size: once
cdr3_nt: TGTGCCGGGAGCTTGGAGAGTCGCAGCTCCTACAATGAGCAGTTCTTC
cdr3_aa: CAGSLESRSSYNEQFF

v_call: TRBV5-6
j_call: TRBJ1-6
d_call: TRBD1
clone_size: .
cdr3_nt: TGTGCCAGCAGCGCCCGCAGAGGACAGGGGTTCAATTCACCCCTCCACTTT
cdr3_aa: CASSARRGQGFNSPLHF

v_call: TRBV4-1
j_call: TRBJ2-6
d_call: .
clone_size: .
cdr3_nt: TGCGCCAGCAGCTCCCAGGGGCTGGCCAACGTCCTGACTTTC
cdr3_aa: CASSSQGLANVLTF

v_call: TRBV30
j_call: TRBJ1-4
d_call: .
clone_size: .
cdr3_nt: TGTGCCTGGAGTACAGGAGGGTCGGGTGAAAAACTGTTTTTT
cdr3_aa: CAWSTGGSGEKLFF

v_call: TRBV10-3
j_call: TRBJ1-5
d_call: TRBD1
clone_size: .
cdr3_nt: TGTGCCATCAGTAGGGGGACAGGGGATCAGCCCCAGCATTTT
cdr3_aa: CAISRGTGDQPQHF

v_call: TRBV2
j_call: TRBJ2-2
d_call: .
clone_size: .
cdr3_nt: TGTGCCAGCAGGTACAGGGCCGGGGAGCTGTTTTTT
cdr3_aa: CASRYRAGELFF

v_call: TRBV25-1
j_call: TRBJ1-2
d_call: TRBD1
clone_size: .
cdr3_nt: TGTGCCAGCAGAGAAAACAGGGGTGGCTACACCTTC
cdr3_aa: CASRENRGGYTF

v_call: TRBV6-5
j_call: TRBJ1-2
d_call: .
clone_size: .
cdr3_nt: TGTGCCAGCAGGACACCACTCGGGCTTGATGGCTACACCTTC
cdr3_aa: CASRTPLGLDGYTF

v_call: TRBV30
j_call: TRBJ2-1
d_call: .
clone_size: .
cdr3_nt: TGTGCCTGGAGCCAATCCAATGAGCAGTTCTTC
cdr3_aa: CAWSQSNEQFF

v_call: TRBV5-1
j_call: TRBJ1-1
d_call: .
clone_size: .
cdr3_nt: TGCGCCAGCAGCCCGGGAGGATTCGATGGCACTGAAGCTTTCTTT
cdr3_aa: CASSPGGFDGTEAFF

v_call: TRBV9
j_call: TRBJ1-3
d_call: .
clone_size: .
cdr3_nt: TGTGCCAGCAGCGTGGGGGCCGGGGCTCTGGGTGGAAACACCATATATTTT
cdr3_aa: CASSVGAGALGGNTIYF

v_call: TRBV7-9
j_call: TRBJ2-4
d_call: TRBD2
clone_size: .
cdr3_nt: TGTGCCAGCAGCCCCGCTAGCGGGAGTCTCCAAAACATTCAGTACTTC
cdr3_aa: CASSPASGSLQNIQYF

v_call: TRBV7-9
j_call: TRBJ1-6
d_call: .
clone_size: .
cdr3_nt: TGTGCCAGCAGCCCTGGACTGAGTAATTCACCCCTCCACTTT
cdr3_aa: CASSPGLSNSPLHF

v_call: TRBV27
j_call: TRBJ1-2
d_call: .
clone_size: .
cdr3_nt: TGTGCCACCGGGCAGGGTGCTGGCTACACCTTC
cdr3_aa: CATGQGAGYTF

v_call: TRBV30
j_call: TRBJ1-1
d_call: .
clone_size: few
cdr3_nt: TGTGCCTGGAGTGTTTCGGGCGTGGAGAACACTGAAGCTTTCTTT
cdr3_aa: CAWSVSGVENTEAFF

v_call: TRBV6-5
j_call: TRBJ2-7
d_call: TRBD1
clone_size: .
cdr3_nt: TGTGCCAGCAGTTACGGTTCGACAGGGACGCTAGTCGAGCAGTACTTC
cdr3_aa: CASSYGSTGTLVEQYF

v_call: TRBV4-1
j_call: TRBJ1-2
d_call: .
clone_size: .
cdr3_nt: TGCGCCAGCAGCCAAGGGGGGGGCTATGGCTACACCTTC
cdr3_aa: CASSQGGGYGYTF

v_call: TRBV29-1
j_call: TRBJ2-2
d_call: TRBD2
clone_size: .
cdr3_nt: TGCAGCGTTGCAGGACTAGCGGGAGGCCGAGACACCGGGGAGCTGTTTTTT
cdr3_aa: CSVAGLAGGRDTGELFF

v_call: TRBV5-1
j_call: TRBJ2-3
d_call: .
clone_size: .
cdr3_nt: TGCGCCAGCAGTCCGGGGCGCAGTTCGGATACGCAGTATTTT
cdr3_aa: CASSPGRSSDTQYF

v_call: TRBV2
j_call: TRBJ1-1
d_call: .
clone_size: .
cdr3_nt: TGTGCCAGCACTAAACAGGGAACTGAAGCTTTCTTT
cdr3_aa: CASTKQGTEAFF

v_call: TRBV29-1
j_call: TRBJ1-1
d_call: .
clone_size: .
cdr3_nt: TGCAGCGCAGGGCGTCTGTCTGAAGCTTTCTTT
cdr3_aa: CSAGRLSEAFF

v_call: TRBV7-8
j_call: TRBJ2-5
d_call: .
clone_size: .
cdr3_nt: TGTGCCAGCAGCTTAGAGGGGCGGGAGACCCAGTACTTC
cdr3_aa: CASSLEGRETQYF

v_call: TRBV5-1
j_call: TRBJ2-3
d_call: TRBD2
clone_size: .
cdr3_nt: TGCGCCAGCAGCATTTCTTCTAGCGGGAGGGATACGCAGTATTTT
cdr3_aa: CASSISSSGRDTQYF

v_call: TRBV30
j_call: TRBJ2-7
d_call: .
clone_size: .
cdr3_nt: TGTGCCTTTAACCCCGGGATACGGCCCTCCTACGAGCAGTACTTC
cdr3_aa: CAFNPGIRPSYEQYF

v_call: TRBV2
j_call: TRBJ1-6
d_call: TRBD1
clone_size: once
cdr3_nt: TGTGCCAGCTTGGGGGGACAGTACTATAATTCACCCCTCCACTTT
cdr3_aa: CASLGGQYYNSPLHF

v_call: TRBV7-8
j_call: TRBJ2-5
d_call: .
clone_size: .
cdr3_nt: TGTGCCAGCAGCCCAAAGACGGGCTGGCAAGAGACCCAGTACTTC
cdr3_aa: CASSPKTGWQETQYF

v_call: TRBV5-1
j_call: TRBJ2-2
d_call: TRBD2
clone_size: .
cdr3_nt: TGCGCCAGCAGCTCGCTCAGCGGGAGGGCCCGTATCACCGGGGAGCTGTTTTTT
cdr3_aa: CASSSLSGRARITGELFF

v_call: TRBV5-1
j_call: TRBJ2-4
d_call: TRBD1
clone_size: .
cdr3_nt: TGCGCCAGCAGCTTGGCGACAGGGGACATTCAGTACTTC
cdr3_aa: CASSLATGDIQYF

v_call: TRBV5-6
j_call: TRBJ2-3
d_call: .
clone_size: .
cdr3_nt: TGTGCCAGCAACAGGAGGGGGGCAGGGACAGATACGCAGTATTTT
cdr3_aa: CASNRRGAGTDTQYF

v_call: TRBV5-4
j_call: TRBJ2-1
d_call: .
clone_size: .
cdr3_nt: TGTGCCAGCAGCTTGGCCCAGACGGGACACAATGAGCAGTTCTTC
cdr3_aa: CASSLAQTGHNEQFF

v_call: TRBV11-2
j_call: TRBJ2-3
d_call: .
clone_size: few
cdr3_nt: TGTGCCAGCAGCGCAGGGGCGTACACAGCGACAGATACGCAGTATTTT
cdr3_aa: CASSAGAYTATDTQYF

v_call: TRBV28
j_call: TRBJ2-7
d_call: TRBD1
clone_size: .
cdr3_nt: TGTGCCAGCAGCCCCACCGCCGGGACAGGGGCTACCTACGAGCAGTACTTC
cdr3_aa: CASSPTAGTGATYEQYF

v_call: TRBV2
j_call: TRBJ1-2
d_call: .
clone_size: few
cdr3_nt: TGTGCCAGCAGTCAGGCAGGTCTCGGTGGCTACACCTTC
cdr3_aa: CASSQAGLGGYTF

v_call: TRBV7-2
j_call: TRBJ2-7
d_call: TRBD1
clone_size: .
cdr3_nt: TGTGCCAGCAGCCCTGGGGACAGAAAGTACGAGCAGTACTTC
cdr3_aa: CASSPGDRKYEQYF

v_call: TRBV6-5
j_call: TRBJ2-5
d_call: TRBD2
clone_size: medium-sized
cdr3_nt: TGTGCCAGCAGTTACGGTCCGACTAGCGGGGAGACCCAGTACTTC
cdr3_aa: CASSYGPTSGETQYF

v_call: TRBV29-1
j_call: TRBJ2-7
d_call: .
clone_size: .
cdr3_nt: TGCAGCGTTGAAATCTCCTACGAGCAGTACTTC
cdr3_aa: CSVEISYEQYF

v_call: TRBV30
j_call: TRBJ2-2
d_call: .
clone_size: few
cdr3_nt: TGTGCCACACCCAAGGGAGGGAACACCGGGGAGCTGTTTTTT
cdr3_aa: CATPKGGNTGELFF

v_call: TRBV11-3
j_call: TRBJ2-1
d_call: .
clone_size: .
cdr3_nt: TGTGCCAGCAGCGAGGGGGGACAGAGCTACAATGAGCAGTTCTTC
cdr3_aa: CASSEGGQSYNEQFF

v_call: TRBV6-5
j_call: TRBJ2-7
d_call: .
clone_size: .
cdr3_nt: TGTGCCAGCAGCCCCGTAGGGATCCGAAGCGAGCAGTACTTC
cdr3_aa: CASSPVGIRSEQYF

v_call: TRBV4-1
j_call: TRBJ1-5
d_call: .
clone_size: .
cdr3_nt: TGCGCCAGCAGCCAAGAAGACGTTAGCAATCAGCCCCAGCATTTT
cdr3_aa: CASSQEDVSNQPQHF

v_call: TRBV20-1
j_call: TRBJ1-1
d_call: .
clone_size: .
cdr3_nt: TGCAGCCGATCCACAGACACTGAAGCTTTCTTT
cdr3_aa: CSRSTDTEAFF

v_call: TRBV18
j_call: TRBJ1-1
d_call: .
clone_size: .
cdr3_nt: TGTGCCAGCTCACCCGGCCTGGGGAAGAACACTGAAGCTTTCTTT
cdr3_aa: CASSPGLGKNTEAFF

v_call: TRBV7-9
j_call: TRBJ1-3
d_call: .
clone_size: .
cdr3_nt: TGTGCCAGCAGCCCCGGTGTTGGCTCTGGAAACACCATATATTTT
cdr3_aa: CASSPGVGSGNTIYF

v_call: TRBV5-1
j_call: TRBJ1-4
d_call: .
clone_size: .
cdr3_nt: TGCGCCAGCAGCTTGTTGGGAACAACTAATGAAAAACTGTTTTTT
cdr3_aa: CASSLLGTTNEKLFF

v_call: TRBV9
j_call: TRBJ2-4
d_call: TRBD2
clone_size: .
cdr3_nt: TGTGCCAGCAGCCCCAGCGGGAGCTTGAACATTCAGTACTTC
cdr3_aa: CASSPSGSLNIQYF

v_call: TRBV5-1
j_call: TRBJ1-1
d_call: .
clone_size: .
cdr3_nt: TGCGCCAGCAGCTTGTATCAGGGAACAAACACTGAAGCTTTCTTT
cdr3_aa: CASSLYQGTNTEAFF

v_call: TRBV5-5
j_call: TRBJ1-1
d_call: .
clone_size: once
cdr3_nt: TGTGCCAGCAGTTATTGGTTGGAGTCGAATACTGAAGCTTTCTTT
cdr3_aa: CASSYWLESNTEAFF

v_call: TRBV7-3
j_call: TRBJ2-2
d_call: .
clone_size: .
cdr3_nt: TGTGCCAGCAGCTTATTCACGGGAGCGAACACCGGGGAGCTGTTTTTT
cdr3_aa: CASSLFTGANTGELFF